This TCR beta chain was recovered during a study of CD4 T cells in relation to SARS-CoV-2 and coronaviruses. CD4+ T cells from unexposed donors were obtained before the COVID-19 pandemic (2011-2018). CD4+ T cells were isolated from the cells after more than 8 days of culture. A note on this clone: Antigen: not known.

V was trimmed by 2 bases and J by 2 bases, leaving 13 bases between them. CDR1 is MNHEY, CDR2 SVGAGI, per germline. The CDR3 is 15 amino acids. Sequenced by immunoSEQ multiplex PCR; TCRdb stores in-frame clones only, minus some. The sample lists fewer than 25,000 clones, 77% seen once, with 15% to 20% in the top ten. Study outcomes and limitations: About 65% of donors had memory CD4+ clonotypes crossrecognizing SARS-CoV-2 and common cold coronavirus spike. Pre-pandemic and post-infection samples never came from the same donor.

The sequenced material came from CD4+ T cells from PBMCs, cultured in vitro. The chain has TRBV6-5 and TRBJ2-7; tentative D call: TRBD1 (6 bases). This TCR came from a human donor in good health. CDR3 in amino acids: CASSYSGQRTYEQYF. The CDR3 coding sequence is TGTGCCAGCAGTTACAGCGGACAGCGAACCTACGAGCAGTACTTC.